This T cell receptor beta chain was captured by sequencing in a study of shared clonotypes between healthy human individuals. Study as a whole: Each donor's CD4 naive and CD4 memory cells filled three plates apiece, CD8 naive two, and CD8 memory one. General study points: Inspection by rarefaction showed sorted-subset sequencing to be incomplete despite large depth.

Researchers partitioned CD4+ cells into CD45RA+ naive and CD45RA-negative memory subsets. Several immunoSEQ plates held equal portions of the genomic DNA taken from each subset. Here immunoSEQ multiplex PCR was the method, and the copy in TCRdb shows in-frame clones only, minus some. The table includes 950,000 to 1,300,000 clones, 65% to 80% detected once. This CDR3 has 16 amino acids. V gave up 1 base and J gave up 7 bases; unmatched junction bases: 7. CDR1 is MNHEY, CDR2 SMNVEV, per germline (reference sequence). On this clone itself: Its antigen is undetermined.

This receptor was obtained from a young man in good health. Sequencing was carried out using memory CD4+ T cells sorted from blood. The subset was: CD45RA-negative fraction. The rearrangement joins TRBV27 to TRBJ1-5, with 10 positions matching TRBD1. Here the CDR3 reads CASSLWGQGPRQPQHF. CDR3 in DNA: TGTGCCAGCAGTTTATGGGGACAGGGGCCAAGGCAGCCCCAGCATTTT.